This T cell receptor beta chain was identified in a study of OX40 agonist ivuxolimab in advanced cancers. Measured with immunoSEQ multiplex PCR; TCRdb has only the in-frame clones, and not every one. The table lists some 54,000 clones, nearly 80% of them singletons. Exclusion applied to patients with autoimmune disease history or systemic immunosuppression. CDR1 is WNHNN, CDR2 SYGVQD, per germline (reference sequence). Between the trimmed V and J ends, which lost 6 bases and 4 bases, there was a span of 10 bases. The CDR3 length is 13 residues. The TCR originated in an adult with an advanced solid tumor such as melanoma, head and neck, liver or kidney cancer. The chain joins TRBV10-1 to TRBJ2-1; D may be TRBD1 (5 bases). Sequencing was performed on CD4+ or CD8+ T cells sorted from blood, taken in a trial of the OX40 agonist ivuxolimab. The CDR3 loop reads CASSPDRYNEQFF. The DNA of the CDR3 is TGCGCCAGCAGCCCAGACAGATACAATGAGCAGTTCTTC.